This TCR beta chain was identified during a study of shared clonotypes between healthy human individuals. Findings and limits, study-wide: Read depth was anticipated to influence clonotype sharing among donors.

The protocol was immunoSEQ multiplex PCR, while the TCRdb copy is restricted to in-frame clones and leaves out a portion. The repertoire holds some 500,000 clones, 70% to 80% seen once, with over 9.5% in the top ten. Comment on this clone: Its antigen is as yet unknown.

The CDR3 has 14 amino acids. The V and J ends lost 3 bases and 2 bases respectively, with 13 bases between them. In germline, CDR1 is GTSNPN, CDR2 SVGIG (reference sequence). The source of this sequence is a woman aged 40 to 49 in good health. Some clones in this sample may be carry-over from other donors' samples. The sequenced sample was PBMCs. V and J are TRBV30 and TRBJ1-1, with D possibly TRBD1 on 5 matching bases. CDR3 residues: CAWRGHLINTEAFF. DNA of the CDR3: TGTGCCTGGAGGGGGCACCTCATTAACACTGAAGCTTTCTTT.